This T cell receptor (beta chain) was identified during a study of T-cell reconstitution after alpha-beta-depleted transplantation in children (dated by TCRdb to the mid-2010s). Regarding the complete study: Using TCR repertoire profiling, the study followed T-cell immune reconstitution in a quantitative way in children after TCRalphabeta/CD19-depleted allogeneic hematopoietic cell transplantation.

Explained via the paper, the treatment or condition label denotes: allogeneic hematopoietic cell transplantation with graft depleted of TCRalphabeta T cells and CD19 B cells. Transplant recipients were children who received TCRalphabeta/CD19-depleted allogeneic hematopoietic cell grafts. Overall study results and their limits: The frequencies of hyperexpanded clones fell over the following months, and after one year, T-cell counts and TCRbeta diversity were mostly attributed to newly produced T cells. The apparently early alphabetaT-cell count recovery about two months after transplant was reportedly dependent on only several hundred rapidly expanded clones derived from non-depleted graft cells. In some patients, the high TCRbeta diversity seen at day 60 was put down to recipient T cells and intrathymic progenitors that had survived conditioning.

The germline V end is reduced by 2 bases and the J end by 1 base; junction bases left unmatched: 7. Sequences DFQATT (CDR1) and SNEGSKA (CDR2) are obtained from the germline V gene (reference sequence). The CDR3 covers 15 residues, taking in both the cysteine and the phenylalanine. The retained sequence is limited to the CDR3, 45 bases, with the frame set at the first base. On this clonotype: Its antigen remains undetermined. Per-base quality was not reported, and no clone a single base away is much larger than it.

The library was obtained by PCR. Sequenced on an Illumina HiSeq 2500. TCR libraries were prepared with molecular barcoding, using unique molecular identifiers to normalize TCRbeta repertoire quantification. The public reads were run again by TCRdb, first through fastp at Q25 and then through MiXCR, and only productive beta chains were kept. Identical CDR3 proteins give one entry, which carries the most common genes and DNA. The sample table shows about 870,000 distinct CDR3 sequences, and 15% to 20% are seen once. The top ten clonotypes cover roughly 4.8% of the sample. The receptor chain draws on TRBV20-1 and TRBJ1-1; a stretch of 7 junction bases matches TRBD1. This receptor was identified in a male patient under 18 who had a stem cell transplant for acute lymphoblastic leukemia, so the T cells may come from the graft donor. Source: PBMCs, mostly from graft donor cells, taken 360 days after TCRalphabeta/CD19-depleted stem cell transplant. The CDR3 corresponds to CSARSGGLWNTEAFF. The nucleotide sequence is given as TGCAGTGCTAGATCAGGGGGACTATGGAACACTGAAGCTTTCTTT.